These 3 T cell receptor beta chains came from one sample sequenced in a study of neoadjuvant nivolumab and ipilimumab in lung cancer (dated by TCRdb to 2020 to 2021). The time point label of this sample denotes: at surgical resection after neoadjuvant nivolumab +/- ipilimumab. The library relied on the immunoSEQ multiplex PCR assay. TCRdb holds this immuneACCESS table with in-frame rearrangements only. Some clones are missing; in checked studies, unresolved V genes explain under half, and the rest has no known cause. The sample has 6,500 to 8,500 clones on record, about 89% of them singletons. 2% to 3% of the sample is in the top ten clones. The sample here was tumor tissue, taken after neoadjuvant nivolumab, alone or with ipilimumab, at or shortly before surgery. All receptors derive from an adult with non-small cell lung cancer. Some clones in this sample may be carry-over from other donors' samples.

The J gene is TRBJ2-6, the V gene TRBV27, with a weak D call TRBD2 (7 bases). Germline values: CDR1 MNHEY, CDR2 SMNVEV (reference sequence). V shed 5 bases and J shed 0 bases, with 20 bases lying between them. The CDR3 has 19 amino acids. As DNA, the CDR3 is TGTGCCAGCAGTCCCCGAGGGGGAGGGTTTCTCTCTGGGGCCAACGTCCTGACTTTC. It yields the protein CASSPRGGGFLSGANVLTF.

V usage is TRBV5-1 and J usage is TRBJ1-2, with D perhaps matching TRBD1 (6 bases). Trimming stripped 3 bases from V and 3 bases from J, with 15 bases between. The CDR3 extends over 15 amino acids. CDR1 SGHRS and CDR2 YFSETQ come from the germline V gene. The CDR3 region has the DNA TGCGCCAGCAGCTACACCGGCGGGACACACTATGGCTACACCTTC. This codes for CASSYTGGTHYGYTF.

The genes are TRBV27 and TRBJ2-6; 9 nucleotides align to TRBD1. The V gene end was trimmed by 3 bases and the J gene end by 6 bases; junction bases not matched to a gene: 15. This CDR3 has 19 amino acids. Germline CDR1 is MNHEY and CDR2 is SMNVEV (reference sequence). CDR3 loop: CASSLKRDRARLEANVLTF. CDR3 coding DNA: TGTGCCAGCAGTTTGAAAAGGGACAGGGCGCGATTGGAGGCCAACGTCCTGACTTTC.